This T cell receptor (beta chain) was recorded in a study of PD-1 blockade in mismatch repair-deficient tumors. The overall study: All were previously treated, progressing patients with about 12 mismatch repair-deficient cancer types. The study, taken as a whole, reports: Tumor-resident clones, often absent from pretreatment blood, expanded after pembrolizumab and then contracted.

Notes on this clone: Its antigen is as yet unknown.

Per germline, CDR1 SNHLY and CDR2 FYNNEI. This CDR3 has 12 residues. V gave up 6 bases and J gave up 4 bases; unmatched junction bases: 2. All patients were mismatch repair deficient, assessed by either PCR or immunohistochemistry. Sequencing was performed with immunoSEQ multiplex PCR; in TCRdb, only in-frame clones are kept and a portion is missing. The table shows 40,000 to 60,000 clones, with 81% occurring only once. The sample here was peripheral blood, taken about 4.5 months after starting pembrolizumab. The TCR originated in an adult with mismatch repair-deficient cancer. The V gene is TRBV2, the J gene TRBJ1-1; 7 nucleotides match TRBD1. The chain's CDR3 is CASSDRATEAFF. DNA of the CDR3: TGTGCCAGCAGCGACAGGGCCACTGAAGCTTTCTTT.